Each of the 8 T cell receptor beta chains below was sequenced from the same sample in a study of CD4 T cells in relation to SARS-CoV-2 and coronaviruses. TCRdb keeps only in-frame clones here, not all; method: immunoSEQ multiplex PCR. The sample comprises about 37,000 clones, approximately 85% of which are singletons, and approximately 3% rests with the top ten. The specimen sequenced was memory CD4+ T cells from PBMCs. These TCRs come from an adult with COVID-19.

This chain links TRBV28 with TRBJ1-2, with D possibly TRBD1 on 5 matching bases. The germline V gene has CDR1 MDHEN and CDR2 SYDVKM. V lost 2 bases to trimming and J lost 4 bases, with 17 bases between them. The CDR3 runs 16 residues. The CDR3 DNA reads as TGTGCCAGCAGTTTAGTCTGGACGGGCGGGGGCTATGGCTACACCTTC. Protein product: CASSLVWTGGGYGYTF.

This clone was counted only a few times. This chain uses TRBV19 with TRBJ2-5; 9 bases line up with TRBD1. The CDR3 loop spans 14 amino acids. The J segment lost 2 bases and the V segment lost 3 bases, leaving 1 base of the junction unmatched. Germline assignment: CDR1 LNHDA and CDR2 SQIVND (reference sequence). The CDR3 DNA is TGTGCCAGTAGTATCGGGACAGGGCAAGAGACCCAGTACTTC. It yields the protein CASSIGTGQETQYF. The full variable domain, with the rest looked up from reference TRBV19 and TRBJ2-5, is DGGITQSPKYLFRKEGQNVTLSCEQNLNHDAMYWYRQDPGQGLRLIYYSQIVNDFQKGDIAEGYSVSREKKESFPLTVTSAQKNPTAFYLCASSIGTGQETQYFGPGTRLLVL.

The table lists this clone with a count of one. This chain joins TRBV18 and TRBJ2-5; D is unclear. V lost 3 bases, J lost 2 bases, and 10 bases lay in between. CDR1 KGHSH and CDR2 LQKENI come from the germline V gene. The CDR3 loop spans 14 amino acids. The CDR3 DNA follows: TGTGCCAGCTCACCGAGGATAATGCAAGAGACCCAGTACTTC. Amino acid sequence: CASSPRIMQETQYF.

The rearrangement links TRBV2 to TRBJ1-2, with D maybe TRBD1 (6 bases). Trimming pared 7 bases from V and 0 bases from J, leaving 15 bases between. The CDR3 is 15 residues long. In germline, CDR1 is SNHLY, CDR2 FYNNEI. The CDR3 DNA reads TGTGCCAGCACCTCGAAGGCAGGGGCTAACTATGGCTACACCTTC. Protein sequence: CASTSKAGANYGYTF.

This chain links TRBV10-3 with TRBJ2-3; 10 nucleotides align to TRBD2. From germline, CDR1 is ENHRY and CDR2 SYGVKD. With V trimmed by 7 bases and J by 1 base, 8 bases remained unmatched. There are 16 residues in the CDR3. The CDR3 DNA reads as TGTGCCATCAAGGCCTCTAGCGGGAGCGGCACAGATACGCAGTATTTT. Translated, it gives CAIKASSGSGTDTQYF.

The count of this clone is one. The CDR3, as DNA: TGCGCCAGCGGGGGACTTAGCGGGGAAGATACGCAGTATTTT. Encoded protein: CASGGLSGEDTQYF. The chain employs TRBV5-1 and TRBJ2-3; TRBD2 aligns across 8 bases. J lost 5 bases, V lost 7 bases, and 9 bases had no gene match. Germline CDR1 is SGHRS and CDR2 is YFSETQ. This CDR3 is built from 14 residues. Using reference TRBV5-1 and TRBJ2-3 for the parts outside the CDR3, the full variable domain is KAGVTQTPRYLIKTRGQQVTLSCSPISGHRSVSWYQQTPGQGLQFLFEYFSETQRNKGNFPGRFSGRQFSNSRSEMNVSTLELGDSALYLCASGGLSGEDTQYFGPGTRLTVL.

This rearrangement joins TRBV6-6 to TRBJ2-2, with D maybe TRBD1 (5 bases). Germline V gene data show CDR1 as MNHNY and CDR2 as SVGAGI (reference sequence). The CDR3 sequence is 14 residues long. Deletions cut 6 bases from V and 1 base from J, with 9 bases between. This chain's CDR3 is CASRDTMNTGELFF. DNA for the CDR3: TGTGCCAGCAGGGACACAATGAACACCGGGGAGCTGTTTTTT.

This clone was seen just once. The chain links TRBV12-3 or TRBV12-4 to TRBJ1-5, with TRBD1 matching over 7 bases. Trimming removed 5 bases from V and 6 bases from J; junction bases left unmatched: 4. The CDR3 sequence is 13 residues long. The chain's CDR3 is CASSLDRPQPQHF. CDR3 coding DNA: TGTGCCAGCAGTCTGGACAGGCCTCAGCCCCAGCATTTT.